This TCR beta chain was sequenced for a study of blood T cells in healthy people across ages. Overall study results and limits: The diversity estimates, figures obtained from one million T cells, were considered underestimates.

The CDR3 is made up of 16 amino acids. Unmatched junction bases numbered 7, after V lost 0 bases and J lost 4 bases. The V gene's germline CDR1 is SGHDN and CDR2 FVKESK. Turning to this clonotype: What it recognizes is unknown.

Primers used in a second PCR of roughly 7 to 11 cycles were a sample-barcoded 5' primer and a J-beta primer mix. TCRdb re-analysed the 5' RACE reads in MiXCR, keeping a single row per CDR3 protein. The sample shows about 940,000 distinct CDR3 sequences, about 44% of them seen only once. The V call is TRBV14, the J call TRBJ2-5; 8 bases are shared with TRBD1. The sequenced sample consisted of blood. This clonotype was obtained from a man between 25 and 39 years old in good health. Written as DNA, the CDR3 is TGTGCCAGCAGCCAAGACTCCCCCAGGGGGCGAGAGACCCAGTACTTC. Translating gives CASSQDSPRGRETQYF.